This T cell receptor beta chain emerged from a study of T cell changes during pregnancy in multiple sclerosis. Profiled with immunoSEQ multiplex PCR; TCRdb holds only in-frame clones, not every one. Of tens of thousands of clones listed, under 95% are singletons. V lost 5 bases and J lost 6; bases outside the gene matches: 5. CDR1 is SGHAT and CDR2 is FQNNGV in the germline V gene. The length of the CDR3 is 13 residues. Material: CD8+ T cells from peripheral blood mononuclear cells, obtained before pregnancy. This chain uses TRBV11-2 with TRBJ2-7; the match to TRBD1 covers 9 bases. This sequence originates from a female donor with multiple sclerosis, enrolled in a pregnancy study. Here the CDR3 reads CASSLGQGFEQYF. The CDR3 region has the DNA TGTGCCAGCAGCCTAGGACAGGGGTTCGAGCAGTACTTC.